This entry is about one T cell receptor (beta chain). Its antigen is not known. This specimen belongs to a study of cytomegalovirus exposure and HLA in healthy donors. Whole-study findings and limits: CMV serostatus stood as the only immune exposure information on hand. Earlier results showed most TCR beta V segments being productive about 90% or about 30% of the time.

PCR used 60 Vbeta primers and 13 Jbeta primers. Produced via immunoSEQ multiplex PCR; TCRdb's table is partial and in-frame only. The data contain approximately 210,000 clones, 60% to 80% of them singletons. This clonotype was sampled from a woman in her 30s in good health and CMV-seropositive. The specimen sequenced was PBMCs.

The CDR3 protein is CASSGPGIGMNTEAFF. The CDR3 DNA reads as TGTGCCAGCAGCGGCCCGGGGATCGGGATGAACACTGAAGCTTTCTTT. The V gene is TRBV7-2, the J gene TRBJ1-1; D unresolved. V gave up 5 bases and J gave up 0 bases, with 16 bases separating them. The CDR3 runs 16 residues. From germline, CDR1 is SGHTA and CDR2 FQGNSA.